This T cell receptor (beta chain) was obtained from a study of shared clonotypes between healthy human individuals. Each subset's genomic DNA was shared equally among a number of immunoSEQ plates. Assay used: immunoSEQ multiplex PCR; TCRdb lists only in-frame clones, some missing. The data show hundreds of thousands of clones, with around 72% seen just once and 1.8% held by the top ten. This clone came up a few times. The ends lost 4 bases at V and 6 bases at J; junction bases unmatched: 8. The CDR3 length is 15 residues. Germline V gives CDR1 SGHAT, CDR2 FQNNGV. What was sequenced was memory CD4+ T cells sorted from blood. The subset was: CD45RA-negative fraction. This receptor was taken from a woman younger than 45 in good health. The V and J genes are TRBV11-2 and TRBJ2-2; 7 bases line up with TRBD1. The CDR3 is CASSSQGSGAGELFF. The CDR3 coding sequence is TGTGCCAGCAGCTCACAGGGGAGCGGCGCCGGGGAGCTGTTTTTT.